These T cell receptor beta chains were read from a single sample in a study of blood T cell repertoires in COVID-19. Profiled with immunoSEQ multiplex PCR; TCRdb holds only in-frame clones, not every one. Among around 100,000 clones listed, over 80% were seen once. The source material was peripheral blood. These receptors came from a woman in her seventies with acute or convalescent COVID-19. The CDR3 runs from the conserved cysteine through the conserved F or W. Each record gives: clone size, D gene, V gene, J gene, CDR3 length, CDR3 protein, CDR3 DNA. D genes are given only for firm matches. Expanded clones are given a class, and other clones once, few, many or no size at all.

NA,NA,TRBV2,TRBJ2-5,15,CASTSNFVGGETQYF,TGTGCCAGCACCTCCAACTTCGTCGGGGGAGAGACCCAGTACTTC
few,NA,TRBV12-3/TRBV12-4,TRBJ1-1,11,CASSLQTEAFF,TGTGCCAGCAGTTTACAGACTGAAGCTTTCTTT
NA,NA,TRBV30,TRBJ2-2,12,CAWSRGPGELFF,TGTGCCTGGAGTCGCGGTCCCGGGGAGCTGTTTTTT
NA,NA,TRBV6-2/TRBV6-3,TRBJ2-4,14,CASSAGRAKNIQYF,TGTGCCAGCAGCGCCGGCAGGGCCAAAAACATTCAGTACTTC
NA,TRBD1,TRBV5-4,TRBJ1-2,17,CASSPRQGGSVGYGYTF,TGTGCCAGCAGCCCCCGGCAGGGGGGAAGTGTAGGCTATGGCTACACCTTC
NA,NA,TRBV7-3,TRBJ2-3,16,CASSLFSHCPGDTQYF,TGTGCCAGCAGCTTATTTTCCCACTGTCCAGGGGATACGCAGTATTTT
once,NA,TRBV12-3/TRBV12-4,TRBJ2-5,13,CASSWTAKETQYF,TGTGCCAGCAGTTGGACAGCCAAAGAGACCCAGTACTTC
NA,NA,TRBV12-3/TRBV12-4,TRBJ1-2,13,CASSRSSNYGYTF,TGTGCCAGCAGTCGGAGTTCTAACTATGGCTACACCTTC
few,TRBD1,TRBV7-7,TRBJ1-4,17,CASSFRDREATNEKLFF,TGTGCCAGCAGCTTCCGGGACAGGGAAGCAACTAATGAAAAACTGTTTTTT
NA,NA,TRBV5-8,TRBJ2-3,16,CASSPSLGLGTDTQYF,TGTGCCAGCAGCCCCTCACTAGGTCTTGGCACAGATACGCAGTATTTT
NA,NA,TRBV11-1,TRBJ2-7,14,CASSLEGVSYEQYF,TGTGCCAGCAGCTTAGAGGGAGTCTCCTACGAGCAGTACTTC
NA,TRBD2,TRBV5-3,TRBJ2-7,16,CARSLGLAEVSYEQYF,TGTGCCAGAAGCTTGGGCCTAGCGGAGGTGAGCTACGAGCAGTACTTC
NA,TRBD1,TRBV5-8,TRBJ2-7,15,CASSLAGTGHYEQYF,TGTGCCAGCAGCTTGGCCGGGACAGGGCACTACGAGCAGTACTTC
NA,NA,TRBV25-1,TRBJ1-2,12,CASSRDAFGYTF,TGTGCCAGCTCAAGAGATGCCTTTGGCTACACCTTC
NA,TRBD2,TRBV2,TRBJ2-1,15,CASTRLAGAAGEQFF,TGTGCCAGCACCCGACTAGCGGGAGCCGCAGGTGAGCAGTTCTTC
NA,NA,TRBV19,TRBJ2-1,13,CASSRERPNEQFF,TGTGCCAGTAGTAGGGAGAGGCCCAATGAGCAGTTCTTC
NA,NA,TRBV29-1,TRBJ2-1,15,CSVAGHLSSYNEQFF,TGCAGCGTTGCTGGACACCTCTCTTCCTACAATGAGCAGTTCTTC
NA,TRBD2,TRBV19,TRBJ2-3,15,CASSASSGPSDTQYF,TGTGCCAGTAGTGCTTCTAGCGGACCCTCAGATACGCAGTATTTT
NA,NA,TRBV7-7,TRBJ2-5,15,CASSRGSLYQETQYF,TGTGCCAGCAGCCGGGGGTCACTGTACCAAGAGACCCAGTACTTC
NA,NA,TRBV4-2,TRBJ2-3,15,CASSQALISFDTQYF,TGTGCCAGCAGCCAAGCCCTGATTAGCTTCGACACGCAGTATTTT
few,NA,TRBV5-4,TRBJ1-4,14,CASSPVGGNEKLFF,TGTGCCAGCAGCCCGGTAGGAGGGAATGAAAAACTGTTTTTT
NA,TRBD1,TRBV19,TRBJ1-5,15,CASTPAGQGNQPQHF,TGTGCCAGTACCCCTGCGGGACAGGGAAATCAGCCCCAGCATTTT
NA,TRBD2,TRBV9,TRBJ2-7,14,CATQTSGSSYEQYF,TGTGCCACCCAAACTAGCGGGAGTTCCTACGAGCAGTACTTC
NA,NA,TRBV11-2,TRBJ2-1,12,CASSPGDNEQFF,TGTGCCAGCAGCCCGGGGGACAATGAGCAGTTCTTC
NA,NA,TRBV19,TRBJ1-1,14,CASSPFTVNTEAFF,TGTGCCAGTAGTCCCTTTACAGTGAACACTGAAGCTTTCTTT